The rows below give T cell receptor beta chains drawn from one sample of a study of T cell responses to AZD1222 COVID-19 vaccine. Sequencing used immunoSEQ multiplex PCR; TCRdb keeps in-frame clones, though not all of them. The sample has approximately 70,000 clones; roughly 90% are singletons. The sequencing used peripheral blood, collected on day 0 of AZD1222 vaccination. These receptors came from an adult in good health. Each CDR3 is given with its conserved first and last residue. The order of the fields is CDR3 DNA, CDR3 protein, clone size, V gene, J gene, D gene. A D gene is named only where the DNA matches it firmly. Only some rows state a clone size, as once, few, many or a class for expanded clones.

cdr3_nt: TGTGCCACCAGTCCCTCAGGGGGCGCCGATGAAAAACTGTTTTTT
cdr3_aa: CATSPSGGADEKLFF
clone_size: once
v_call: TRBV24-1
j_call: TRBJ1-4
d_call: TRBD1

cdr3_nt: TGTGCCAGCAGCTTACAGGAGGGCAGGGGGCGAGAGACCCAGTACTTC
cdr3_aa: CASSLQEGRGRETQYF
clone_size: NA
v_call: TRBV7-9
j_call: TRBJ2-5
d_call: TRBD1

cdr3_nt: TGTGCCAGCAGTGATGCACCGGGACTAGCGGGAGGTCCCTCTATCAAGCAGTACTTC
cdr3_aa: CASSDAPGLAGGPSIKQYF
clone_size: NA
v_call: TRBV6-1
j_call: TRBJ2-7
d_call: TRBD2

cdr3_nt: TGTGCCAGCAGGTTAGGGAAGAACACTGAAGCTTTCTTT
cdr3_aa: CASRLGKNTEAFF
clone_size: NA
v_call: TRBV6-5
j_call: TRBJ1-1
d_call: NA

cdr3_nt: TGTGCCTGGACCGCCGGGACAGGGACCTACGAGCAGTACTTC
cdr3_aa: CAWTAGTGTYEQYF
clone_size: few
v_call: TRBV30
j_call: TRBJ2-7
d_call: TRBD1

cdr3_nt: TGTGCCAGCAGTCCCGAGACAGCATTGAACACTGAAGCTTTCTTT
cdr3_aa: CASSPETALNTEAFF
clone_size: NA
v_call: TRBV4-2
j_call: TRBJ1-1
d_call: NA

cdr3_nt: TGTGCCTCCGGGTGGGATGGTGAGACCCAGTACTTC
cdr3_aa: CASGWDGETQYF
clone_size: NA
v_call: TRBV25-1
j_call: TRBJ2-5
d_call: NA

cdr3_nt: TGTGCCAGCAGCTTAACTCGGTGGAGTCCGACTCTTGGGGAGCTGTTTTTT
cdr3_aa: CASSLTRWSPTLGELFF
clone_size: NA
v_call: TRBV7-3
j_call: TRBJ2-2
d_call: NA

cdr3_nt: TGTGCCAGCAACTCGTTTGCAGGGATCCATGGCTACACCTTC
cdr3_aa: CASNSFAGIHGYTF
clone_size: NA
v_call: TRBV5-6
j_call: TRBJ1-2
d_call: NA

cdr3_nt: TGCGCCAGCAGCTTGTTTAGCAGTGGTAACACTGAAGCTTTCTTT
cdr3_aa: CASSLFSSGNTEAFF
clone_size: NA
v_call: TRBV5-1
j_call: TRBJ1-1
d_call: NA

cdr3_nt: TGTGCCAGCAGTATGACAGGGATACAGCCCCAGCATTTT
cdr3_aa: CASSMTGIQPQHF
clone_size: NA
v_call: TRBV28
j_call: TRBJ1-5
d_call: TRBD1

cdr3_nt: TGTGCCAGTAGTAGCCGCCGGGGGGATAATGAAAAACTGTTTTTT
cdr3_aa: CASSSRRGDNEKLFF
clone_size: NA
v_call: TRBV19
j_call: TRBJ1-4
d_call: NA

cdr3_nt: TGTGCCAGCAGCCAAGATCATAGGGACCTTCCCACCTACGAGCAGTACTTC
cdr3_aa: CASSQDHRDLPTYEQYF
clone_size: NA
v_call: TRBV3-1/TRBV3-2
j_call: TRBJ2-7
d_call: NA

cdr3_nt: TGTGCCAGCAGCTTAGATGTCGCTAGAAACAATGAGCAGTTCTTC
cdr3_aa: CASSLDVARNNEQFF
clone_size: NA
v_call: TRBV7-9
j_call: TRBJ2-1
d_call: NA

cdr3_nt: TGCGCCAGCAGCTTACAGGGGGCCGCAGATACGCAGTATTTT
cdr3_aa: CASSLQGAADTQYF
clone_size: NA
v_call: TRBV5-1
j_call: TRBJ2-3
d_call: TRBD1

cdr3_nt: TGTGCCAGTAGTATAGCCGACAGAGTCTATGGCTACACCTTC
cdr3_aa: CASSIADRVYGYTF
clone_size: NA
v_call: TRBV19
j_call: TRBJ1-2
d_call: NA

cdr3_nt: TGTGCCAGTAGCCAGGGTGGAAACACCATATATTTT
cdr3_aa: CASSQGGNTIYF
clone_size: few
v_call: TRBV19
j_call: TRBJ1-3
d_call: NA

cdr3_nt: TGTGCCACCAGTGATTTGCTTGGAGGGGAGGGCCGTACAGATACGCAGTATTTT
cdr3_aa: CATSDLLGGEGRTDTQYF
clone_size: NA
v_call: TRBV24-1
j_call: TRBJ2-3
d_call: TRBD2

cdr3_nt: TGCAGCGTTGAAGACGGGGGGCTCTACTACGAGCAGTACTTC
cdr3_aa: CSVEDGGLYYEQYF
clone_size: NA
v_call: TRBV29-1
j_call: TRBJ2-7
d_call: NA

cdr3_nt: TGTGCCAGTAGTATAGCTCGGGAGACCACCGGGGAGCTGTTTTTT
cdr3_aa: CASSIARETTGELFF
clone_size: NA
v_call: TRBV19
j_call: TRBJ2-2
d_call: NA

cdr3_nt: TGTGCCAGTAGTAACCAGGGAAGTCGCAACGAGCAGTACTTC
cdr3_aa: CASSNQGSRNEQYF
clone_size: NA
v_call: TRBV19
j_call: TRBJ2-7
d_call: NA

cdr3_nt: TGCAGTGCAGGGAGCAACTACGAGCAGTACTTC
cdr3_aa: CSAGSNYEQYF
clone_size: NA
v_call: TRBV20-1
j_call: TRBJ2-7
d_call: NA

cdr3_nt: TGTGCCAGCGGACAGTGGGGGGAAACCGGGGAGCTGTTTTTT
cdr3_aa: CASGQWGETGELFF
clone_size: NA
v_call: TRBV28
j_call: TRBJ2-2
d_call: NA

cdr3_nt: TGTGCCAGCAGCTTGCGGCCGGGGGGTTACGGCTACACCTTC
cdr3_aa: CASSLRPGGYGYTF
clone_size: NA
v_call: TRBV5-8
j_call: TRBJ1-2
d_call: NA

cdr3_nt: TGTGCCAGCAGTGGACATCAAGCTAACTATGGCTACACCTTC
cdr3_aa: CASSGHQANYGYTF
clone_size: NA
v_call: TRBV2
j_call: TRBJ1-2
d_call: NA

cdr3_nt: TGTGCCAGCAGTTTGGTTGGCGAGCAGTACTTC
cdr3_aa: CASSLVGEQYF
clone_size: NA
v_call: TRBV28
j_call: TRBJ2-7
d_call: NA

cdr3_nt: TGCAGCGTTGGCGGGGGAGAGACCCAGTACTTC
cdr3_aa: CSVGGGETQYF
clone_size: NA
v_call: TRBV29-1
j_call: TRBJ2-5
d_call: TRBD2

cdr3_nt: TGTGCCAGCAGCCCCAGGGGGCGGAATCAGCCCCAGCATTTT
cdr3_aa: CASSPRGRNQPQHF
clone_size: NA
v_call: TRBV5-8
j_call: TRBJ1-5
d_call: TRBD1

cdr3_nt: TGTGCCAGCAGTGGCCAGGGACTAGCGGGAGCCTTTCCCTACGAGCAGTACTTC
cdr3_aa: CASSGQGLAGAFPYEQYF
clone_size: NA
v_call: TRBV6-1
j_call: TRBJ2-7
d_call: TRBD2

cdr3_nt: TGCGCCAGCAGCTGGGACGGTAGCAATCAGCCCCAGCATTTT
cdr3_aa: CASSWDGSNQPQHF
clone_size: NA
v_call: TRBV5-1
j_call: TRBJ1-5
d_call: NA

cdr3_nt: TGTGCCAGCAGTTATCTAACAGGGGGCGCTTACAATGAGCAGTTCTTC
cdr3_aa: CASSYLTGGAYNEQFF
clone_size: once
v_call: TRBV6-2/TRBV6-3
j_call: TRBJ2-1
d_call: TRBD1

cdr3_nt: TGTGCCAGCAGCTTAGGATCTAGCTACAATGAGCAGTTCTTC
cdr3_aa: CASSLGSSYNEQFF
clone_size: NA
v_call: TRBV7-2
j_call: TRBJ2-1
d_call: NA

cdr3_nt: TGTGCCAGCAAGGAGACAGGGTATTCACCCCTCCACTTT
cdr3_aa: CASKETGYSPLHF
clone_size: NA
v_call: TRBV6-5
j_call: TRBJ1-6
d_call: TRBD1

cdr3_nt: TGTGCCAGCAGCGTAGGTGGGGGAGATGGCTACACCTTC
cdr3_aa: CASSVGGGDGYTF
clone_size: NA
v_call: TRBV9
j_call: TRBJ1-2
d_call: NA

cdr3_nt: TGTGCCAGCAGTTACGACAGTAATATTGAAGCTTTCTTT
cdr3_aa: CASSYDSNIEAFF
clone_size: NA
v_call: TRBV6-6
j_call: TRBJ1-1
d_call: NA

cdr3_nt: TGCAGCGTTGCTAGCGAAAACACCGGGGAGCTGTTTTTT
cdr3_aa: CSVASENTGELFF
clone_size: NA
v_call: TRBV29-1
j_call: TRBJ2-2
d_call: NA

cdr3_nt: TGTGCCAGCAGCGTAGGGGATAGGGACCTTGAAAAACTGTTTTTT
cdr3_aa: CASSVGDRDLEKLFF
clone_size: NA
v_call: TRBV9
j_call: TRBJ1-4
d_call: NA

cdr3_nt: TGTGCCAGCAGCCTAGGCGGGACCCAAAGCGGAGAGCAGTACTTC
cdr3_aa: CASSLGGTQSGEQYF
clone_size: NA
v_call: TRBV4-2
j_call: TRBJ2-7
d_call: NA

cdr3_nt: TGTGCCAGCAGTTTCGGGACAGGGGTAGATACGCAGTATTTT
cdr3_aa: CASSFGTGVDTQYF
clone_size: few
v_call: TRBV28
j_call: TRBJ2-3
d_call: TRBD1

cdr3_nt: TGTGCCAGCAGCCAAGATACACAGGGGATGAAGCCCCAGCATTTT
cdr3_aa: CASSQDTQGMKPQHF
clone_size: NA
v_call: TRBV3-1/TRBV3-2
j_call: TRBJ1-5
d_call: TRBD1

cdr3_nt: TGTGCCAGTAGTATGGAGTCCAGGGTTAACTATGGCTACACCTTC
cdr3_aa: CASSMESRVNYGYTF
clone_size: few
v_call: TRBV19
j_call: TRBJ1-2
d_call: NA

cdr3_nt: TGTGCCAGCAGCCTACAAGAGAACACTGAAGCTTTCTTT
cdr3_aa: CASSLQENTEAFF
clone_size: NA
v_call: TRBV9
j_call: TRBJ1-1
d_call: NA

cdr3_nt: TGTGCCAGCTCACCAGCCGGGGTGAACACTGAAGCTTTCTTT
cdr3_aa: CASSPAGVNTEAFF
clone_size: NA
v_call: TRBV27
j_call: TRBJ1-1
d_call: NA

cdr3_nt: TGCGCCAGCAGCCAATTTGTGATCAGTACGTCTTCCTATGGCTACACCTTC
cdr3_aa: CASSQFVISTSSYGYTF
clone_size: NA
v_call: TRBV4-1
j_call: TRBJ1-2
d_call: NA

cdr3_nt: TGTGCCAGCAGCCCAACCGCAGGGGTCTATGGCTACACCTTC
cdr3_aa: CASSPTAGVYGYTF
clone_size: NA
v_call: TRBV28
j_call: TRBJ1-2
d_call: NA

cdr3_nt: TGTGCCAGCAGCCGCGATGCCGGGACTCCATATCAGCCCCAGCATTTT
cdr3_aa: CASSRDAGTPYQPQHF
clone_size: NA
v_call: TRBV5-4
j_call: TRBJ1-5
d_call: NA

cdr3_nt: TGCGCCAGCAGCACCCAAGGGGACAGTAGCACAGATACGCAGTATTTT
cdr3_aa: CASSTQGDSSTDTQYF
clone_size: NA
v_call: TRBV5-1
j_call: TRBJ2-3
d_call: TRBD1

cdr3_nt: TGTGCCAGCTCACCAGGACAGTATAATGAAAAACTGTTTTTT
cdr3_aa: CASSPGQYNEKLFF
clone_size: NA
v_call: TRBV18
j_call: TRBJ1-4
d_call: NA

cdr3_nt: TGTGCCAGCAGCATACAGGGGGGCAATGAGCAGTTCTTC
cdr3_aa: CASSIQGGNEQFF
clone_size: NA
v_call: TRBV6-5
j_call: TRBJ2-1
d_call: TRBD1

cdr3_nt: TGTGCCAGCAGCGTAGAAGGGAAATCCTACGAGCAGTACTTC
cdr3_aa: CASSVEGKSYEQYF
clone_size: NA
v_call: TRBV9
j_call: TRBJ2-7
d_call: NA

cdr3_nt: TGTGCCAGCAGCTTCGCCAACTCACGCTCTGGAAACACCATATATTTT
cdr3_aa: CASSFANSRSGNTIYF
clone_size: NA
v_call: TRBV5-4
j_call: TRBJ1-3
d_call: NA

cdr3_nt: TGTGCCAGCTCACCCATAACAGGGGGCATGAACACTGAAGCTTTCTTT
cdr3_aa: CASSPITGGMNTEAFF
clone_size: NA
v_call: TRBV18
j_call: TRBJ1-1
d_call: TRBD1

cdr3_nt: TGTGCCAGCAGTAGAACACGGAACACTGAAGCTTTCTTT
cdr3_aa: CASSRTRNTEAFF
clone_size: NA
v_call: TRBV27
j_call: TRBJ1-1
d_call: NA

cdr3_nt: TGTGCCTGGAGTGGGGGTAGAGGTGAAGCTTTCTTT
cdr3_aa: CAWSGGRGEAFF
clone_size: few
v_call: TRBV30
j_call: TRBJ1-1
d_call: NA

cdr3_nt: TGTGCCAGCAGTTCCGACAGGGGAAATAATTCACCCCTCCACTTT
cdr3_aa: CASSSDRGNNSPLHF
clone_size: NA
v_call: TRBV6-5
j_call: TRBJ1-6
d_call: TRBD1

cdr3_nt: TGTGCCAGCAGCGTAGCTAGGACAGGGGGTGTCTGGAACACCGGGGAGCTGTTTTTT
cdr3_aa: CASSVARTGGVWNTGELFF
clone_size: NA
v_call: TRBV9
j_call: TRBJ2-2
d_call: TRBD1